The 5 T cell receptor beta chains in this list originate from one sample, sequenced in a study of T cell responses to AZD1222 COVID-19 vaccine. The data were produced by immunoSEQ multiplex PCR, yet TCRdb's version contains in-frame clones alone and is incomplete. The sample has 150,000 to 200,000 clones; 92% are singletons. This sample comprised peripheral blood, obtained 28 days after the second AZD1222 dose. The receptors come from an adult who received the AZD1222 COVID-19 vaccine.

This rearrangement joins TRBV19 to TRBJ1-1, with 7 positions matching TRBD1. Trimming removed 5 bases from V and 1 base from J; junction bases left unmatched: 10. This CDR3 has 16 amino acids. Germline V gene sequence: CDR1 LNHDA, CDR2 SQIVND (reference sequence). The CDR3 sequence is CASSPRQGIRNTEAFF. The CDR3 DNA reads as TGTGCCAGTAGTCCGAGACAGGGCATCCGGAACACTGAAGCTTTCTTT.

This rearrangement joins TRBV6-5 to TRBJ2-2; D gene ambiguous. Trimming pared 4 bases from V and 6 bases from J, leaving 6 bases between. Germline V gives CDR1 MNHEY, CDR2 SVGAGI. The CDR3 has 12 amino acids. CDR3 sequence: CASSSPPGELFF. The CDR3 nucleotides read TGTGCCAGCAGTTCCCCTCCCGGGGAGCTGTTTTTT.

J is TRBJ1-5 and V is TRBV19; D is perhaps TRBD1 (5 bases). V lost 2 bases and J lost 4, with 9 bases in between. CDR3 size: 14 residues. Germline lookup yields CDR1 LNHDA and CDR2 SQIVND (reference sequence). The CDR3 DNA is TGTGCCAGTAGTATACTCGGGGGTAATCAGCCCCAGCATTTT. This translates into CASSILGGNQPQHF.

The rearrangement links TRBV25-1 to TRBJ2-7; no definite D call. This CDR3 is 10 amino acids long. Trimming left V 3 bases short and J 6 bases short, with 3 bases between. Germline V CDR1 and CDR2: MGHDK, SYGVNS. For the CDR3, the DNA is TGTGCCAGCAGTGAGGGCGAGCAGTACTTC. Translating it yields CASSEGEQYF.

The CDR3 sequence is CASSQEPVQGWNTGELFF. In nucleotides, the CDR3 is TGCGCCAGCAGCCAAGAACCAGTCCAGGGGTGGAACACCGGGGAGCTGTTTTTT. This rearrangement joins TRBV4-1 to TRBJ2-2; perhaps TRBD1 as D (6 bases). Looked up from germline, CDR1 is MGHRA and CDR2 is YSYEKL. The V gene lost 0 bases and the J gene lost 1 base, with 15 bases spanning the gap. The CDR3 loop spans 18 amino acids.